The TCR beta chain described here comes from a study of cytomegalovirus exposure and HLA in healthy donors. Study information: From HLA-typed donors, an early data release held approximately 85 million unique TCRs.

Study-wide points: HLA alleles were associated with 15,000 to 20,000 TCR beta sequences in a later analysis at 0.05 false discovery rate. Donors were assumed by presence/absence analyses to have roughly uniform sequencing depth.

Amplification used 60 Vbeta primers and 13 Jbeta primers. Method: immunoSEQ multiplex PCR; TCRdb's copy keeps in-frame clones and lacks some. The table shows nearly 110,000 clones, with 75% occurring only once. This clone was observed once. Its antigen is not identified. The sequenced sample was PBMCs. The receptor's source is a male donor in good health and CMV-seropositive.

DNA of the CDR3: TGTGCCAGCAGCATAAGGGGCGATCAGCCCCAGCATTTT. It yields the protein CASSIRGDQPQHF. V usage is TRBV7-9 and J usage is TRBJ1-5; a weak D match, TRBD1 (5 bases). There are 13 residues in the CDR3. V shed 5 bases and J shed 5 bases, with 10 bases lying between them. Germline lookup yields CDR1 SEHNR and CDR2 FQNEAQ (reference sequence).